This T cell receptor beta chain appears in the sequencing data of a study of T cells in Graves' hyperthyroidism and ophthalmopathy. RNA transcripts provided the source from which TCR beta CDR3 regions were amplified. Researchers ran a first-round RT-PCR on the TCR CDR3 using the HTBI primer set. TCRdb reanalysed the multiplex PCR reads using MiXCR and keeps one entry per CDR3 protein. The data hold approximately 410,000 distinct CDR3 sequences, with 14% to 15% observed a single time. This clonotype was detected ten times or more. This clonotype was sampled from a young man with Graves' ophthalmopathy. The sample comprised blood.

The CDR3 DNA reads as TGTGCCAGCAGCTTACAGTGGCAGGATACGCAGTATTTT. The encoded protein is CASSLQWQDTQYF. This chain connects TRBV11-2 to TRBJ2-3; D is unclear. This CDR3 comprises 13 residues. In germline, CDR1 is SGHAT, CDR2 FQNNGV. V was pared by 2 bases and J by 6 bases, with 9 bases between.